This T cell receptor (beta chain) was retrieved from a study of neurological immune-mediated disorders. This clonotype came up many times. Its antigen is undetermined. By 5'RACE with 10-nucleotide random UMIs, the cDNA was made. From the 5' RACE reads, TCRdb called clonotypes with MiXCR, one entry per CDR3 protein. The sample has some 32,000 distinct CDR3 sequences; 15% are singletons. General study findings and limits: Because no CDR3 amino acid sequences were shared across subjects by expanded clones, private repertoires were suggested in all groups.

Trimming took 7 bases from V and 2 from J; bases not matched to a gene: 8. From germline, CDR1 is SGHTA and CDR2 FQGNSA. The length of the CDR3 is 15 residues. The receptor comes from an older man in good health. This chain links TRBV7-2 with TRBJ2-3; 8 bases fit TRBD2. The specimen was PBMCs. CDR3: CASTGAGGFTDTQYF. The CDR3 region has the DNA TGTGCCAGCACTGGGGCGGGGGGATTCACAGATACGCAGTATTTT.